This T cell receptor beta chain came from a study of blood T cells in healthy people across ages. Overall study findings and caveats: Considered underestimates were the diversity estimates obtained from one million T cells. Changes seen in expanded clonotypes were possibly confounded by donor CMV status left unknown.

A second PCR of roughly 7 to 11 cycles used a sample-barcoded 5' primer and a J-beta primer mix. Every sample gave at least 3 million paired-end reads containing CDR3. TCRdb independently ran MiXCR on the 5' RACE reads; one entry per CDR3 protein. The table has 650,000 to 800,000 distinct CDR3 sequences, about 42% seen once. CDR3 length equals 15 residues. Germline V gene lookup returns CDR1 SGHTA and CDR2 FQGNSA. Trimming cost V 2 bases and J 6 bases, with 17 bases left between them. This clonotype was recorded many times. The antigen is undetermined. Investigators took about 10 milliliters of peripheral blood from every donor.

The chain carries TRBV7-2 and TRBJ2-7; D is unclear. The receptor was derived from a man aged 55 to 70 in good health. Sequenced sample: blood. CDR3 sequence: CASSLRSHPLTEQYF. In nucleotides, the CDR3 is TGTGCCAGCAGCTTACGGTCTCACCCCTTAACCGAGCAGTACTTC.